This record concerns one TCR beta chain sequence. The CDR3 sequence is 16 residues long. CDR1 is LGHNA and CDR2 is YSLEER in the germline V gene. Losses at the gene ends were 1 base for V and 3 bases for J; bases not matched to a gene: 5. The sample is drawn from a study of cytomegalovirus exposure and HLA in healthy donors. The PCR employed 60 Vbeta primers together with 13 Jbeta primers. Profiled with immunoSEQ multiplex PCR; TCRdb holds only in-frame clones, not every one. The sample carries under 200,000 clones, about 59% recorded once. This receptor was obtained from a man in his forties or fifties in good health and CMV-seronegative. Material: PBMCs. The rearrangement uses TRBV4-3 and TRBJ2-1; TRBD2 agrees at 8 bases. The CDR3 DNA follows: TGCGCCAGCAGCCAAGGTACTAGCGGAAACTACAATGAGCAGTTCTTC. It encodes CASSQGTSGNYNEQFF.